The rows below give T cell receptor beta chains drawn from one sample of a study of blood T cell repertoires in COVID-19. Sequencing was performed with immunoSEQ multiplex PCR; in TCRdb, only in-frame clones are kept and a portion is missing. The data show 95,000 to 110,000 clones, approximately 80% seen once. The sample comprised peripheral blood. These receptors came from a man aged 55 to 70 with acute or convalescent COVID-19. The CDR3 runs from the conserved cysteine through the conserved F or W. A D gene is named only where the DNA matches it firmly. Clone size is shown for a subset of rows, as once, few, many or a class of expanded clone.

v_call,d_call,clone_size,j_call,cdr3_aa,cdr3_nt
TRBV28,TRBD1,NA,TRBJ2-7,CASSGSTGAYEQYF,TGTGCCAGCAGTGGGTCGACAGGGGCCTACGAGCAGTACTTC
TRBV11-3,TRBD2,once,TRBJ2-1,CASSLTSLRDNEQFF,TGTGCCAGCAGCTTGACTAGCCTTCGGGACAATGAGCAGTTCTTC
TRBV27,TRBD1,NA,TRBJ2-5,CASSFEGAETQYF,TGTGCCAGCAGTTTTGAGGGGGCCGAGACCCAGTACTTC
TRBV7-8,NA,few,TRBJ1-1,CASSITGPPFGTEAFF,TGTGCCAGCAGCATCACAGGCCCTCCTTTTGGGACTGAAGCTTTCTTT
TRBV9,NA,NA,TRBJ1-3,CASSPGQVGNTIYF,TGTGCCAGCAGCCCCGGTCAGGTTGGAAACACCATATATTTT
TRBV19,TRBD2,NA,TRBJ2-2,CASRTSGRRVLGELFF,TGTGCCAGTAGGACTAGCGGGAGGCGGGTGCTCGGGGAGCTGTTTTTT
TRBV29-1,TRBD1,NA,TRBJ1-1,CSGCPGQAAGTEAFF,TGCAGCGGTTGCCCAGGACAGGCCGCAGGCACTGAAGCTTTCTTT
TRBV30,NA,NA,TRBJ1-2,CAWTRGGNYGYTF,TGTGCCTGGACCAGGGGCGGTAACTATGGCTACACCTTC
TRBV11-2,NA,few,TRBJ1-4,CASSPQEATNEKLFF,TGTGCCAGCAGCCCCCAAGAGGCAACTAATGAAAAACTGTTTTTT
TRBV5-1,NA,NA,TRBJ2-1,CASSLGGVPTGEQFF,TGCGCCAGCAGCTTGGGGGGGGTCCCCACGGGTGAGCAGTTCTTC
TRBV5-1,NA,once,TRBJ1-6,CASSLGQGGDSPLHF,TGCGCCAGCAGCTTGGGTCAGGGAGGGGATTCACCCCTCCACTTT
TRBV27,TRBD1,NA,TRBJ2-5,CASSAGDRGSETQYF,TGTGCCAGCAGTGCCGGGGACAGAGGATCCGAGACCCAGTACTTC
TRBV27,TRBD1,NA,TRBJ2-1,CASRRGQGIYNEQFF,TGTGCCAGCAGACGGGGACAGGGCATCTACAATGAGCAGTTCTTC
TRBV5-5,TRBD2,NA,TRBJ2-5,CASSLGVAGAPTPETQYF,TGTGCCAGCAGCTTGGGGGTAGCGGGAGCCCCTACCCCAGAGACCCAGTACTTC
TRBV5-1,NA,NA,TRBJ1-1,CASSLIQNTEAFF,TGCGCCAGCAGCTTGATACAGAACACTGAAGCTTTCTTT
TRBV5-1,TRBD1,NA,TRBJ1-1,CASSLGTGNTEAFF,TGCGCCAGCAGCTTGGGGACAGGGAACACTGAAGCTTTCTTT
TRBV6-1,TRBD2,NA,TRBJ2-7,CASSVLAGGPPYEQYF,TGTGCCAGCAGTGTACTAGCGGGAGGGCCCCCCTACGAGCAGTACTTC
TRBV30,NA,NA,TRBJ1-2,CAWRRRRADGYTF,TGTGCCTGGAGAAGGCGGAGGGCAGATGGCTACACCTTC
TRBV18,TRBD1,NA,TRBJ1-1,CASSRQGAMNTEAFF,TGTGCCAGCTCACGACAGGGGGCCATGAACACTGAAGCTTTCTTT
TRBV20-1,NA,NA,TRBJ1-4,CSASIDGGEKLFF,TGCAGTGCTAGTATCGACGGAGGAGAAAAACTGTTTTTT
TRBV7-9,NA,NA,TRBJ2-7,CASSRLGHEQYF,TGTGCCAGCAGCCGGCTAGGTCACGAGCAGTACTTC
TRBV6-5,NA,once,TRBJ1-1,CASSTLGLNTEAFF,TGTGCCAGCAGCACTCTAGGTTTGAACACTGAAGCTTTCTTT
TRBV19,NA,NA,TRBJ2-5,CASTPRGSLIETQYF,TGTGCCAGTACCCCGCGGGGCTCGTTGATTGAGACCCAGTACTTC
TRBV6-5,NA,NA,TRBJ1-2,CASSNRDNTWRTF,TGTGCCAGCAGTAACCGGGACAATACTTGGCGAACCTTC
TRBV6-1,NA,NA,TRBJ1-1,CASSEAGRGTEAFF,TGTGCCAGCAGTGAAGCGGGAAGGGGGACTGAAGCTTTCTTT
TRBV7-9,NA,NA,TRBJ2-1,CGSQGDNNEQFF,TGTGGGTCCCAGGGCGATAACAATGAGCAGTTCTTC
TRBV18,NA,NA,TRBJ2-3,CASSLGGDSTDTQYF,TGTGCCAGCTCACTCGGAGGGGATAGCACAGATACGCAGTATTTT
TRBV3-1/TRBV3-2,NA,NA,TRBJ2-3,CASSVTIGGDTQYF,TGTGCCAGCAGCGTAACCATCGGCGGAGATACGCAGTATTTT
TRBV6-5,TRBD1,NA,TRBJ1-1,CASSWTGITEAFF,TGTGCCAGCAGCTGGACAGGGATTACTGAAGCTTTCTTT
TRBV5-1,NA,many,TRBJ2-1,CASSLLHLETSIF,TGCGCCAGCAGCTTGCTCCACCTGGAGACTAGTATCTTC
TRBV6-2/TRBV6-3,TRBD1,NA,TRBJ1-2,CASSPGRGRYYGYTF,TGTGCCAGCAGTCCCGGCAGGGGGCGCTACTATGGCTACACCTTC
TRBV2,NA,NA,TRBJ2-3,CARRSDSTDTQYF,TGTGCCAGGAGATCGGACAGTACAGATACGCAGTATTTT
TRBV6-5,TRBD2,NA,TRBJ2-1,CASRDYLSSYNEQFF,TGTGCCAGCCGGGACTATCTGAGCTCCTACAATGAGCAGTTCTTC
TRBV10-3,TRBD1,once,TRBJ1-2,CAISDTGADRAYGYTF,TGTGCCATCAGTGACACGGGGGCGGACAGGGCCTATGGCTACACCTTC
TRBV28,NA,NA,TRBJ2-1,CASSLWGVLGAYNEQFF,TGTGCCAGCAGTTTATGGGGCGTCTTGGGGGCTTACAATGAGCAGTTCTTC
TRBV2,TRBD1,NA,TRBJ1-6,CASNRGQGTGFPLNSPLHF,TGTGCCAGCAATAGGGGACAGGGGACCGGATTTCCCCTGAACTCACCCCTCCACTTT
TRBV3-1/TRBV3-2,TRBD2,NA,TRBJ2-1,CASSLHGTSGLSPFF,TGTGCCAGCAGCCTTCACGGGACTAGCGGCTTATCCCCGTTCTTC
TRBV15,NA,NA,TRBJ2-1,CATSRDRSGLEQFF,TGTGCCACCAGCAGAGATCGGTCGGGACTCGAGCAGTTCTTC
TRBV5-1,NA,NA,TRBJ2-7,CASSLNHPSSYEQYF,TGCGCCAGCAGCTTGAACCACCCCAGCTCCTACGAGCAGTACTTC
TRBV5-1,NA,NA,TRBJ2-7,CASSLSKASYEQYF,TGCGCCAGCAGCTTGTCGAAAGCCTCCTACGAGCAGTACTTC
TRBV7-9,NA,NA,TRBJ1-2,CASSLGSDYGYTF,TGTGCCAGCAGCTTGGGCTCAGACTATGGCTACACCTTC
TRBV5-4,TRBD1,NA,TRBJ1-5,CASSAGQVDQPQHF,TGTGCCAGCAGCGCGGGACAGGTGGATCAGCCCCAGCATTTT
TRBV5-5,TRBD1,few,TRBJ2-7,CASSRGTGAQPYEQYF,TGTGCCAGCAGCCGGGGAACAGGGGCCCAACCCTACGAGCAGTACTTC
TRBV5-6,NA,NA,TRBJ2-7,CASSPPNGQSYYEQYF,TGTGCCAGCAGCCCGCCGAACGGACAGAGCTACTACGAGCAGTACTTC
TRBV27,TRBD1,NA,TRBJ2-7,CASSFLGQGRYEQYF,TGTGCCAGCAGTTTTTTGGGACAGGGGCGCTACGAGCAGTACTTC
TRBV24-1,TRBD1,NA,TRBJ1-2,CATSSRGWYGYTF,TGTGCCACCAGTTCCAGGGGGTGGTATGGCTACACCTTC
TRBV7-8,NA,NA,TRBJ2-2,CASSLAAGGLAGELFF,TGTGCCAGCAGCTTAGCGGCCGGAGGTCTCGCCGGGGAGCTGTTTTTT
TRBV24-1,NA,NA,TRBJ2-1,CATSPPAEGRRQFF,TGTGCCACCAGCCCCCCCGCGGAGGGCCGGAGGCAGTTCTTC
TRBV13,TRBD2,few,TRBJ2-1,CASSLWLAGGEMGQFF,TGTGCCAGCAGCTTATGGCTAGCGGGAGGGGAAATGGGGCAGTTCTTC
TRBV7-2,NA,NA,TRBJ1-1,CASSLGLRGTEAFF,TGTGCCAGCAGCTTGGGGCTTAGGGGCACTGAAGCTTTCTTT
TRBV7-9,NA,NA,TRBJ1-6,CASSLEQYNSPLHF,TGTGCCAGCAGCTTAGAACAGTATAATTCACCCCTCCACTTT
TRBV29-1,NA,NA,TRBJ2-7,CSASTGGSYEQYF,TGCAGCGCTTCGACAGGCGGCTCCTACGAGCAGTACTTC
TRBV6-4,NA,NA,TRBJ2-7,CASSGSRTVGEQYF,TGTGCCAGCAGTGGCTCCCGGACTGTGGGGGAGCAGTACTTC
TRBV5-1,NA,NA,TRBJ2-5,CASRVSELQETQYF,TGCGCCAGCAGGGTTAGCGAGCTCCAAGAGACCCAGTACTTC
TRBV9,TRBD1,NA,TRBJ2-2,CASRRDRGDRVGELFF,TGTGCCAGCAGGAGGGACAGGGGGGATAGAGTCGGGGAGCTGTTTTTT
TRBV5-1,NA,NA,TRBJ1-4,CASSSGLGLGGEKLFF,TGCGCCAGCAGCTCCGGGTTGGGTTTAGGAGGGGAAAAACTGTTTTTT
TRBV19,TRBD1,NA,TRBJ1-4,CASSIGTESEKLFF,TGTGCCAGTAGTATCGGGACAGAGTCAGAAAAACTGTTTTTT